This paragraph reports one T cell receptor (beta chain). Its antigen remains unidentified. This record belongs to a study of cytomegalovirus exposure and HLA in healthy donors. Study-wide context: According to later analysis, the same platform produced the 110 or so validation and approximately 630 first-cohort repertoires. Study observations and caveats: Rare TCR sequences predominated, though certain public TCRs were found in many donors. A few chains linked to CMV were shown in vitro to be specific for CMV antigens.

While the first cohort had 600 to 750 subjects, the donors belonged to the separate validation cohort of roughly 120 subjects. TCRdb's table, derived via immunoSEQ multiplex PCR, lists solely in-frame clones and lacks some. The sample has 150,000 to 200,000 clones; 70% to 90% are singletons. Sequences were obtained from PBMCs. The sequence came from a young man in good health and CMV-seropositive.

CDR3 nucleotide sequence: TGTGCCAGCAGCCCGGGGGCAGGGGGCTACGAGCAGTACTTC. This sequence encodes CASSPGAGGYEQYF. The V call is TRBV14, the J call TRBJ2-7, with a possible D match to TRBD1 (7 bases). In germline, CDR1 is SGHDN, CDR2 FVKESK. The CDR3 sequence is 14 residues long. Trimming stripped 4 bases from V and 3 bases from J, with 13 bases between.